The 7 T cell receptor beta chains below come from one sample, sequenced in a study of CDR3 diversity in severe acne. TCRdb passed the PCR reads through MiXCR, listing each CDR3 protein once. The sample shows under 95,000 distinct CDR3 sequences, about 50% of them seen only once. Material: blood. These receptors were taken from a male donor in good health, serving as a control.

The gene calls are TRBV10-2 and TRBJ2-7, with 9 positions matching TRBD1. The junction had 10 bases not matched to a gene; V was cut back by 8 bases and J by 5 bases. CDR1 is WSHSY, CDR2 SAAADI, per germline. The CDR3 consists of 14 residues. CDR3 nucleotide sequence: TGCGCCAGCGCACCATCCGGGACAGGGCACGAGCAGTACTTC. This gives the protein CASAPSGTGHEQYF.

V gene TRBV7-8 combines with J gene TRBJ1-4; TRBD1 is a possible D gene (6 bases). CDR3 length equals 15 residues. The germline V gene encodes CDR1 SGHVS and CDR2 FQNEAQ. Trimming removed 5 bases at V and 7 bases at J, with 17 bases between. The CDR3 sequence is CASSTSWTEGEKLFF. The CDR3, as DNA: TGTGCCAGCAGCACGTCCTGGACAGAGGGTGAAAAACTGTTTTTT.

Regarding this clonotype: Germline is not matched at one junction end, which may reflect a read error. The rearrangement joins TRBV2 to TRBJ2-2; D perhaps matches TRBD2 (5 bases). Per germline, CDR1 SNHLY and CDR2 FYNNEI. CDR3 length equals 14 residues. CDR3 amino acids: CASSVGSRTGELFF. In DNA, the CDR3 is TGTGCCAGCAGTGTGGGCAGTAGGACCGGGGAGCTGTTCTTC. Variable domain in full (rest from reference TRBV2 and TRBJ2-2): EPEVTQTPSHQVTQMGQEVILRCVPISNHLYFYWYRQILGQKVEFLVSFYNNEISEKSEIFDDQFSVERPDGSNFTLKIRSTKLEDSAMYFCASSVGSRTGELFFGEGSRLTVL.

The chain carries TRBV20-1 and TRBJ2-1; tentative D call: TRBD1 (8 bases). Germline-derived CDR1 and CDR2 are DFQATT and SNEGSKA (reference sequence). This CDR3 region has 16 residues. This chain's CDR3 is CVEGQGATSSYNEQFF. The CDR3 nucleotides read TGCGTAGAGGGGCAGGGGGCGACTAGCTCATACAATGAGCAGTTCTTC.

This clonotype was counted at least ten times. The CDR3 loop reads CASSLVGTDGYTF. In DNA form, the CDR3 reads TGTGCCAGCAGCTTGGTCGGAACGGATGGCTACACCTTC. The chain uses TRBV5-6 and TRBJ1-2; D unresolved. Germline V lookup: CDR1 SGHDT, CDR2 YYEEEE. V lost 0 bases and J 6 bases, leaving 9 bases between the germline ends. CDR3 length: 13 amino acids.

V usage is TRBV19 and J usage is TRBJ1-5; a possible D gene is TRBD1 (6 bases). The germline gives CDR1 LNHDA, CDR2 SQIVND (reference sequence). The CDR3 runs to 16 residues. Trimming removed 3 bases at V and 5 bases at J, with 17 bases between. Here the CDR3 DNA reads TGTGCCAGTAGTATGGAATACAGGGTGGGATATCAGCCCCAGCATTTT. This encodes CASSMEYRVGYQPQHF. Filled out from reference TRBV19 and TRBJ1-5, the complete variable domain reads DGGITQSPKYLFRKEGQNVTLSCEQNLNHDAMYWYRQDPGQGLRLIYYSQIVNDFQKGDIAEGYSVSREKKESFPLTVTSAQKNPTAFYLCASSMEYRVGYQPQHFGDGTRLSIL.

This sequence joins TRBV7-8 and TRBJ1-1, with D unclear. V shed 4 bases and J shed 0 bases, with 9 bases lying between them. Germline values: CDR1 SGHVS, CDR2 FQNEAQ. CDR3 size: 14 residues. The CDR3 protein is CASSSTLMNTEAFF. The CDR3 nucleotides are TGTGCCAGCAGCTCGACCCTCATGAACACTGAAGCTTTCTTT.